This T cell receptor beta chain is from a study of siplizumab effects on memory and regulatory T cells. Study results and limitations: Proliferating siplizumab-culture Treg suppressive function went unconfirmed.

V was trimmed by 4 bases and J by 4 bases, leaving 13 bases between them. The CDR3 length is 13 residues. Germline CDR1 SQVTM, CDR2 ANQGSEA. The sample holds one count of this clone. The antigen remains unidentified. Sequencing was performed with immunoSEQ multiplex PCR; in TCRdb, only in-frame clones are kept and a portion is missing. The sample has more than 75,000 clones; approximately 93% are singletons. Source material: CD8+ T cells sorted from blood. The chain recombines TRBV29-1 with TRBJ1-1, with a weak D call TRBD1 (5 bases). This receptor was identified in a human donor in good health. The CDR3 DNA sequence: TGCAGCGTTGCGGTGGGGGGGAGCACTGAAGCTTTCTTT. Protein: CSVAVGGSTEAFF.